The clone carrying this T cell receptor (beta chain) was counted many times. This sample is drawn from a study of T cells in Graves' hyperthyroidism and ophthalmopathy. Turning to the study itself: Peripheral blood was taken when the disease was first diagnosed, before any treatment began.

The trim removed 6 bases at V and 6 bases at J, leaving 7 bases unmatched. Germline CDR1 is SNHLY and CDR2 is FYNNEI. The CDR3 is 14 amino acids. Template material for amplifying TCR beta CDR3 regions consisted of RNA transcripts. The study used the HTBI primer set for a first-round RT-PCR of the TCR CDR3. From the multiplex PCR reads, TCRdb called clonotypes with MiXCR, one entry per CDR3 protein. The sample has approximately 370,000 distinct CDR3 sequences; 15% are singletons. These patients, aged 18 to 65, had recently diagnosed hyperthyroidism lasting under 2 months. Patients having uncontrolled infection, another autoimmune disease, pregnancy or lactation were not included. Diagnostic decisions used clinical symptoms, serum thyroxine and TRAb, thyroid ultrasound and orbital computed tomography.

J is TRBJ2-2 and V is TRBV2; 7 nucleotides line up with TRBD1. This TCR was recovered from a woman in her 30s with Graves' hyperthyroidism. The sample consisted of blood. This CDR3 reads CASRTGDSAGELFF. CDR3 nucleotides: TGTGCCAGCAGAACAGGGGATTCGGCCGGGGAGCTGTTTTTT.